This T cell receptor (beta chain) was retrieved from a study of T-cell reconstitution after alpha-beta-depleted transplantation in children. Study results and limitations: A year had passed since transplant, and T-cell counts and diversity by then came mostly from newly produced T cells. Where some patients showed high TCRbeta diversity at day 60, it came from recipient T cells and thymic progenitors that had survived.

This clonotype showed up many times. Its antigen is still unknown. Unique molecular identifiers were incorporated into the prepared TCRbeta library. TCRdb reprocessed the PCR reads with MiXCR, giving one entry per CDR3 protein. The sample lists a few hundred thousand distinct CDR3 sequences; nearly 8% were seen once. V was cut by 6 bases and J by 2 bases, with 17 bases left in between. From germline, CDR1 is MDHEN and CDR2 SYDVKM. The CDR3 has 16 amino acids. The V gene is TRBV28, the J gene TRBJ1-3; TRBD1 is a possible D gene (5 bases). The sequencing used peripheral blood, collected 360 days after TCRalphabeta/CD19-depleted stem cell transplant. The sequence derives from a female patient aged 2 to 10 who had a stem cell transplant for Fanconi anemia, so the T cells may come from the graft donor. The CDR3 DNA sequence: TGTGCCAGCAGCGTCGGGGGGGTGAGGGCTGGAAACACCATATATTTT. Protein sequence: CASSVGGVRAGNTIYF.